The rows below give T cell receptor beta chains drawn from one sample of a study of cytomegalovirus exposure and HLA in healthy donors. Sequencing used immunoSEQ multiplex PCR; TCRdb keeps in-frame clones, though not all of them. Of roughly 110,000 clones detected, about two thirds appear once; the ten largest clones hold 0.79%. The specimen was PBMCs. The receptors were sampled from a boy aged 10-17 years in good health and CMV-seronegative. Both conserved end residues are part of each CDR3. The size of a clone is reported for some rows only, either as once, few or many, or as a class for expanded clones.

clone size: .
V gene: TRBV28
CDR3 protein: CASSSWSQGAIGYGYTF

clone size: .
V gene: TRBV30
CDR3 protein: CAWGEGKAFF

clone size: .
V gene: TRBV5-4
CDR3 protein: CASSSHQQGFFETQYF

clone size: .
V gene: TRBV29-1
CDR3 protein: CSVAQGISTDTQYF

clone size: .
V gene: TRBV5-1
CDR3 protein: CASSPLRLGGIPLHF

clone size: .
V gene: TRBV28
CDR3 protein: CASSAPGTIQETQYF

clone size: .
V gene: TRBV7-9
CDR3 protein: CASSPPGGYQETQYF

clone size: .
V gene: TRBV13
CDR3 protein: CASSLEAGVHEQYF

clone size: .
V gene: TRBV11-3
CDR3 protein: CASSSRKRGAAHSYNEQFF

clone size: .
V gene: TRBV6-5
CDR3 protein: CASSYRGSGQPQHF

clone size: .
V gene: TRBV30
CDR3 protein: CAWSVGSGGFTDTQYF

clone size: few
V gene: TRBV30
CDR3 protein: CAWRDRQGSAEKLFF

clone size: .
V gene: TRBV20-1
CDR3 protein: CSASRTVEAFF

clone size: .
V gene: TRBV30
CDR3 protein: CAWSVGLSNQPQHF

clone size: few
V gene: TRBV29-1
CDR3 protein: CSVEEGVWTDTQYF

clone size: .
V gene: TRBV7-2
CDR3 protein: CASSVGQWINSPLHF

clone size: .
V gene: TRBV25-1
CDR3 protein: CASSPAGRAQYF

clone size: few
V gene: TRBV10-2
CDR3 protein: CASSDYRYEQYF

clone size: .
V gene: TRBV19
CDR3 protein: CASSNYHNEQFF

clone size: few
V gene: TRBV6-1
CDR3 protein: CATYERVQETQYF

clone size: few
V gene: TRBV28
CDR3 protein: CASSDSGEKLFF

clone size: .
V gene: TRBV19
CDR3 protein: CASSVTDRGLRNYGYTF

clone size: .
V gene: TRBV7-6
CDR3 protein: CASSLAFSDSISGNTIYF

clone size: once
V gene: TRBV2
CDR3 protein: CASNLAGGKETQYF

clone size: .
V gene: TRBV2
CDR3 protein: CASAGVGQPQHF

clone size: .
V gene: TRBV7-7
CDR3 protein: CASSLRWRETQYF

clone size: once
V gene: TRBV2
CDR3 protein: CASSGSGNEQFF

clone size: few
V gene: TRBV27
CDR3 protein: CASSPRTGIVYNEQFF

clone size: .
V gene: TRBV7-8
CDR3 protein: CASSLWVAGAFF

clone size: .
V gene: TRBV7-7
CDR3 protein: CASSLGLAGNTGELFF

clone size: .
V gene: TRBV5-1
CDR3 protein: CASSLAQGHTDTQYF

clone size: .
V gene: TRBV5-1
CDR3 protein: CASSYRGRTEAFF

clone size: .
V gene: TRBV29-1
CDR3 protein: CSVEVKGREETQYF

clone size: .
V gene: TRBV19
CDR3 protein: CASSITGVNTGELFF

clone size: few
V gene: TRBV30
CDR3 protein: CAWSNLNTDTQYF

clone size: .
V gene: TRBV5-1
CDR3 protein: CASSLEVLAGDNEQFF

clone size: few
V gene: TRBV2
CDR3 protein: CASSEVGVGSEAFF

clone size: few
V gene: TRBV30
CDR3 protein: CAWSKGDTEAFF

clone size: .
V gene: TRBV28
CDR3 protein: CASSFRVADSYNEQFF

clone size: few
V gene: TRBV5-1
CDR3 protein: CASSGSSGANVLTF

clone size: few
V gene: TRBV11-2
CDR3 protein: CASSLDPAGGKETQYF

clone size: .
V gene: TRBV30
CDR3 protein: CAWGAGGTEAFF